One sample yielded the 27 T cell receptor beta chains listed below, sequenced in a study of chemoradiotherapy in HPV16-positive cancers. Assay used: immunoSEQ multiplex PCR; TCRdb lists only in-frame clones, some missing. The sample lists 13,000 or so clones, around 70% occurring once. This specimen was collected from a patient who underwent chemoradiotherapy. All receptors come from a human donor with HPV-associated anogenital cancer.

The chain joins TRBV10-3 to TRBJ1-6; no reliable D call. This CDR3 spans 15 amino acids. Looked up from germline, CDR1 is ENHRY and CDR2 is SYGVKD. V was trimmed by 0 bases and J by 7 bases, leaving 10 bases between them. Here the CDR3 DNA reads TGTGCCATCAGTGAGTCGAGAGACGGAAATTCACCCCTCCACTTT. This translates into CAISESRDGNSPLHF.

CDR3 protein: CASSQGLADKSTDTQYF. In DNA form, the CDR3 reads TGCGCCAGCAGCCAAGGACTAGCGGATAAGAGCACAGATACGCAGTATTTT. This chain joins TRBV4-1 and TRBJ2-3; TRBD2 matches 9 bases. Trimming took 1 base from V and 0 from J; bases not matched to a gene: 5. The CDR3 sequence is 17 residues long. CDR1 is MGHRA and CDR2 is YSYEKL in the germline V gene.

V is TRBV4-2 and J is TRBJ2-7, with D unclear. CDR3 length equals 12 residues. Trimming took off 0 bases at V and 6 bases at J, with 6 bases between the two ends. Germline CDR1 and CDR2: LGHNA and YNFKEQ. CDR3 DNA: TGTGCCAGCAGCCAAGAAACGGGCGAGCAGTACTTC. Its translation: CASSQETGEQYF.

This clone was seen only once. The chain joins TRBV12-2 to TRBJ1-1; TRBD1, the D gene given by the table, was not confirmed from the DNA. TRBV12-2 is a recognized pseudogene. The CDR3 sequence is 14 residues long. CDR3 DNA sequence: TGTGCAAGTCGCTTAGCGGCAGGAAACACTGAAGCTTTCTTT. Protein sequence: CASRLAAGNTEAFF.

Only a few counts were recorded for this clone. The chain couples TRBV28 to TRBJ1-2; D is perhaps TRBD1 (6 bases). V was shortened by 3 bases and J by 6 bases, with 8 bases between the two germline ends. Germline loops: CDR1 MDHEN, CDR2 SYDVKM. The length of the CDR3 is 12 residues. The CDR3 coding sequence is TGTGCCAGCAGTTTGACAGGCAATGGCTACACCTTC. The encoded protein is CASSLTGNGYTF.

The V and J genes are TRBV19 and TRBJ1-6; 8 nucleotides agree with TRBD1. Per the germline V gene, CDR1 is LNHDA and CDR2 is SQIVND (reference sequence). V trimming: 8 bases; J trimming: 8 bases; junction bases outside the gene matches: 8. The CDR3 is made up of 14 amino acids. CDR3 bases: TGTGCCAGTCGCGTGGACAGGGACTATTCACCCCTCCACTTT. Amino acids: CASRVDRDYSPLHF. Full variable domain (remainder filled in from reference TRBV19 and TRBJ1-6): DGGITQSPKYLFRKEGQNVTLSCEQNLNHDAMYWYRQDPGQGLRLIYYSQIVNDFQKGDIAEGYSVSREKKESFPLTVTSAQKNPTAFYLCASRVDRDYSPLHFGNGTRLTVT.

The DNA for the CDR3 is TGTGCCAGCAGAGAAAGCGGGGGCTACGAGCAGTACTTC. Amino acids: CASRESGGYEQYF. This chain connects TRBV6-5 to TRBJ2-7; 8 bases agree with TRBD2. CDR3 size: 13 residues. The junction had 4 bases not matched to a gene; V was cut back by 6 bases and J by 3 bases. Germline V gene lookup returns CDR1 MNHEY and CDR2 SVGAGI.

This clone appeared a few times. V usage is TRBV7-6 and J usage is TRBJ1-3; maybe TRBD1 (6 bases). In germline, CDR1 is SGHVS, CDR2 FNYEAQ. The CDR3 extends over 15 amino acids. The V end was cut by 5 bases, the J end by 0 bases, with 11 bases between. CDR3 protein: CASSIDRSSGNTIYF. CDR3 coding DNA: TGTGCCAGCAGCATAGACAGGAGCTCTGGAAACACCATATATTTT.

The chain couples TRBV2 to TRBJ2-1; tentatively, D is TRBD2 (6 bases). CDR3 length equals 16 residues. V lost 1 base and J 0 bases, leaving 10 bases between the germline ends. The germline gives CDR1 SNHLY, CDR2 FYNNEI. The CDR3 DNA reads TGTGCCAGCAGTGAAGGTCCGGGGGTCTCCTACAATGAGCAGTTCTTC. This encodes CASSEGPGVSYNEQFF.

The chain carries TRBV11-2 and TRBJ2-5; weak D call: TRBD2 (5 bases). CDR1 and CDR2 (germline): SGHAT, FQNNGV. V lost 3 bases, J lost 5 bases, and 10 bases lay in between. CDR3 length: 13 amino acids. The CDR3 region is CASSFGVGETQYF. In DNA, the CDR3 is TGTGCCAGCAGCTTCGGGGTGGGTGAGACCCAGTACTTC.

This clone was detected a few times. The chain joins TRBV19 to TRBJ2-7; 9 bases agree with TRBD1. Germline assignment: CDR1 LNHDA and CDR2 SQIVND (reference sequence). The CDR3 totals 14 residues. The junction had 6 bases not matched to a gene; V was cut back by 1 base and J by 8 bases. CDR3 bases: TGTGCCAGTAGTATAGGACGGGACAGGGAAAAGCAGTACTTC. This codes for CASSIGRDREKQYF. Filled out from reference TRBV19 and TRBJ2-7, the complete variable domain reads DGGITQSPKYLFRKEGQNVTLSCEQNLNHDAMYWYRQDPGQGLRLIYYSQIVNDFQKGDIAEGYSVSREKKESFPLTVTSAQKNPTAFYLCASSIGRDREKQYFGPGTRLTVT.

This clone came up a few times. The CDR3 DNA follows: TGTGCCAGCAGTGAACCCAGGGCTGGAAACACCATATATTTT. This codes for CASSEPRAGNTIYF. The chain carries TRBV2 and TRBJ1-3, with D perhaps TRBD1 (5 bases). Between the trimmed V and J ends, which lost 2 bases and 2 bases, there was a span of 7 bases. Germline CDR1 reads SNHLY; CDR2 reads FYNNEI. CDR3 length equals 14 residues.

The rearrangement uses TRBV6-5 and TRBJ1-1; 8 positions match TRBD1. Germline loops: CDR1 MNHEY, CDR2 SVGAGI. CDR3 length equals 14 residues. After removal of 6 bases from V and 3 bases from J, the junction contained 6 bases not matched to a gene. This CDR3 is CASRTTGDYTEAFF. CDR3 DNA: TGTGCCAGCAGGACGACAGGGGACTACACTGAAGCTTTCTTT.

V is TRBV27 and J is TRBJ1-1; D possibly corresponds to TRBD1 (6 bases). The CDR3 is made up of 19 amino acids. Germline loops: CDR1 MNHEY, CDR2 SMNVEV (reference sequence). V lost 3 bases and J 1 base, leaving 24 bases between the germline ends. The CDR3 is CASSFRRTASVAGNTEAFF. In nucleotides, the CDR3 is TGTGCCAGCAGTTTCAGAAGGACAGCCAGTGTGGCTGGGAACACTGAAGCTTTCTTT.

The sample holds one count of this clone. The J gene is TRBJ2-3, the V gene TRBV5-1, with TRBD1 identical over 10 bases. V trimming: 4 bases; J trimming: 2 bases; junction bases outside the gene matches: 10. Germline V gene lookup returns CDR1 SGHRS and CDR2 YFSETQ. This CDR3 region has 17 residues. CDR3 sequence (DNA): TGCGCCAGCAGCGGGGGGACAGGGGTCTTATACACAGATACGCAGTATTTT. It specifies CASSGGTGVLYTDTQYF.

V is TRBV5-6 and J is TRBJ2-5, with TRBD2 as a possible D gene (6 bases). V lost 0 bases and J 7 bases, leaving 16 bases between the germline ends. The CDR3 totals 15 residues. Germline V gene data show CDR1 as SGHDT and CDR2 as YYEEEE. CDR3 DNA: TGTGCCAGCAGCTTGGAGTCTAGGTCCGGGGGGACCCAGTACTTC. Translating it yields CASSLESRSGGTQYF.

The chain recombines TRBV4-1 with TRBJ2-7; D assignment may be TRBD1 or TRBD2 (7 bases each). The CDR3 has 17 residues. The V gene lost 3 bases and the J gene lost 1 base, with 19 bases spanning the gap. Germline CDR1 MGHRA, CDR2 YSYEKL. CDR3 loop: CASSHPAQGGTSYEQYF. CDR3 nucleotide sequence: TGCGCCAGCAGCCATCCCGCCCAGGGGGGGACTTCCTACGAGCAGTACTTC.

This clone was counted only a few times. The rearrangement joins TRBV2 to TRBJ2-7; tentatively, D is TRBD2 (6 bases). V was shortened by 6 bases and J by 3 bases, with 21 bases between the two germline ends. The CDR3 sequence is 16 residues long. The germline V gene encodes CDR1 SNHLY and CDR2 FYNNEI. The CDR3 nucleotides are TGTGCCAGCAGGGGATTTGACCAGGGAGGCGGCTACGAGCAGTACTTC. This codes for CASRGFDQGGGYEQYF.

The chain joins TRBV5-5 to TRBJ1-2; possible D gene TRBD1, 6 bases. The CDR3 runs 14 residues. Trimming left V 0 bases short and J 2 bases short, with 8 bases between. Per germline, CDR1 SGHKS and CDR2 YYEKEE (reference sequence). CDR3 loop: CASSLGTVNYGYTF. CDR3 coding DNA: TGTGCCAGCAGCTTGGGGACAGTCAACTATGGCTACACCTTC.

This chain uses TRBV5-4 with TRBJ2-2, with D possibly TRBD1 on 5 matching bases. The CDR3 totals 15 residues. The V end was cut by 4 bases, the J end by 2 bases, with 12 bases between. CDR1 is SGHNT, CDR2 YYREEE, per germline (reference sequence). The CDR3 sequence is CASSRQFTNTGELFF. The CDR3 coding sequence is TGTGCCAGCAGCCGACAGTTCACCAACACCGGGGAGCTGTTTTTT.

CDR3 loop: CASSEGQRTGELFF. DNA for the CDR3: TGCGCCAGCAGCGAGGGACAGAGAACCGGGGAGCTGTTTTTT. The V gene is TRBV4-1, the J gene TRBJ2-2, with 7 nucleotides matching TRBD1. From germline, CDR1 is MGHRA and CDR2 YSYEKL. The CDR3 is 14 amino acids. V gave up 5 bases and J gave up 5 bases; unmatched junction bases: 5.

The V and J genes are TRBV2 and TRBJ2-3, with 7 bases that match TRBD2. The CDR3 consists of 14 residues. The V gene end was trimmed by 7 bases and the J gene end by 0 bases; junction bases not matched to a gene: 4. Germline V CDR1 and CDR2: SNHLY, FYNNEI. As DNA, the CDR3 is TGTGCCAGCAACCGAGCGGGGAGCACAGATACGCAGTATTTT. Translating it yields CASNRAGSTDTQYF.

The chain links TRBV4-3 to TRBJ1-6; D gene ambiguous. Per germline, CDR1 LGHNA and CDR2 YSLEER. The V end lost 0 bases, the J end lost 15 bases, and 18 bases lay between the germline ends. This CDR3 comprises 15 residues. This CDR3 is CASSQDLGQTYVLHF. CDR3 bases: TGCGCCAGCAGCCAAGATCTGGGCCAGACGTACGTCCTCCACTTT.

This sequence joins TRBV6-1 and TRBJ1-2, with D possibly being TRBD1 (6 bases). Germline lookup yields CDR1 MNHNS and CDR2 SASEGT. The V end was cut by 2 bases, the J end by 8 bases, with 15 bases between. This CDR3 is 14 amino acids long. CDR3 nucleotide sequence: TGTGCCAGCAGTGAATACGGGGGGCTGGGCGGCTACACCTTC. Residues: CASSEYGGLGGYTF.

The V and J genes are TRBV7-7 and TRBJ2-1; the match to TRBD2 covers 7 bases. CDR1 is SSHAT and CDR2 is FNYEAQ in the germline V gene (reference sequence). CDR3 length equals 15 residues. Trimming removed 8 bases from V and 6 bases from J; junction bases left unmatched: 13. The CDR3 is CASPTFGGGFNEQFF. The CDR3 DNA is TGTGCCAGCCCGACATTTGGCGGGGGATTCAATGAGCAGTTCTTC.

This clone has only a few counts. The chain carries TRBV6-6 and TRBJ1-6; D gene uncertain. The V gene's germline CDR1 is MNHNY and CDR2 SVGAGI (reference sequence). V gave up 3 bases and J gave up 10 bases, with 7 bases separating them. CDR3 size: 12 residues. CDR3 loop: CASSYLYSPLHF. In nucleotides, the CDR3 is TGTGCCAGCAGTTATCTATACTCACCCCTCCACTTT.

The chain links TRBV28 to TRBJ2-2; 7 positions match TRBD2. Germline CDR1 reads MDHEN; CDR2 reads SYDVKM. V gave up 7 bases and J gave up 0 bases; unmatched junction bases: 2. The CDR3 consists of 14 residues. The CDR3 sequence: CASKGTTNTGELFF. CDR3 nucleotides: TGTGCCAGCAAAGGGACTACGAACACCGGGGAGCTGTTTTTT.